The text below deals with one T cell receptor beta chain. This sample is part of a study of T cell changes during pregnancy in multiple sclerosis. TCRdb keeps only in-frame clones here, not all; method: immunoSEQ multiplex PCR. The table lists 25,000 to 40,000 clones, 70% to 90% of them singletons. The CDR3 spans 14 residues. J gave up 9 bases and V 3 bases, and 4 bases lay outside the gene matches. Per the germline V gene, CDR1 is SGDLS and CDR2 is YYNGEE. This clonotype originated in a female donor with multiple sclerosis, enrolled in a pregnancy study. The J gene is TRBJ2-1, the V gene TRBV9; 12 nucleotides line up with TRBD2. The sample consisted of CD8+ T cells from peripheral blood mononuclear cells, taken in the third trimester of pregnancy. CDR3 bases: TGTGCCAGCAGCGCTAGCGGGGGGGCTAGTGAGCAGTTCTTC. Amino acid sequence: CASSASGGASEQFF.